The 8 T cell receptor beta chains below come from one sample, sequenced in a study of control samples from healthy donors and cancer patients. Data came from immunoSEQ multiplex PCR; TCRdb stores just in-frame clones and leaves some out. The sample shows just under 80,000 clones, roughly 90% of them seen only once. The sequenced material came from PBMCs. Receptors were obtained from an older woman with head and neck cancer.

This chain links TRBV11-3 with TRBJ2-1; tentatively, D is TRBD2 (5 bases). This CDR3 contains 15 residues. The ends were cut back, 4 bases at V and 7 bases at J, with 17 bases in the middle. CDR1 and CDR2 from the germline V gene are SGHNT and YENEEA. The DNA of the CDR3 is TGTGCCAGCAGCTCCGACAACGCGGGTCGGAATGAGCAGTTCTTC. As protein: CASSSDNAGRNEQFF. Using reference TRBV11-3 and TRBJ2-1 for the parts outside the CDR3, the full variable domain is EAGVVQSPRYKIIEKKQPVAFWCNPISGHNTLYWYLQNLGQGPELLIRYENEEAVDDSQLPKDRFSAERLKGVDSTLKIQPAELGDSAVYLCASSSDNAGRNEQFFGPGTRLTVL.

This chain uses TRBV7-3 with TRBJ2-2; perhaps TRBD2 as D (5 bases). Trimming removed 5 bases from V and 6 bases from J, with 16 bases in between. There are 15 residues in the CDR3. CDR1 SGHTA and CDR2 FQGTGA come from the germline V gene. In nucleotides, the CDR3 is TGTGCCAGCAGCACTCTGCACCGCGGGCCCGGGGAGCTGTTTTTT. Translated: CASSTLHRGPGELFF.

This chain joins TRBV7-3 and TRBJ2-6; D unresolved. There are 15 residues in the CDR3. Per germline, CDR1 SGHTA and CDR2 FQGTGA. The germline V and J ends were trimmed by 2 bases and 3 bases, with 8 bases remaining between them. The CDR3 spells CASSLGVIGANVLTF. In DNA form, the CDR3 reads TGTGCCAGCAGCTTAGGGGTGATTGGGGCCAACGTCCTGACTTTC.

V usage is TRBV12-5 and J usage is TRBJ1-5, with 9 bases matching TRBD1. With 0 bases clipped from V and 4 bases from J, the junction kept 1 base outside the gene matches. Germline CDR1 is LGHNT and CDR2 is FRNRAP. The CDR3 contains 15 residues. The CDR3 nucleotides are TGTGCTAGTGGTTTGGTGACAGGGGGGAATCAGCCCCAGCATTTT. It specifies CASGLVTGGNQPQHF.

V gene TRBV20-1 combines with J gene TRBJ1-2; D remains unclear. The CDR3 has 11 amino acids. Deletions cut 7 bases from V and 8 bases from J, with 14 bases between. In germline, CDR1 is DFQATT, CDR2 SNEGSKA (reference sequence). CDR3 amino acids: CSVSAGGGYTF. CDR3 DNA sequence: TGCAGTGTCAGCGCGGGTGGAGGCTACACCTTC.

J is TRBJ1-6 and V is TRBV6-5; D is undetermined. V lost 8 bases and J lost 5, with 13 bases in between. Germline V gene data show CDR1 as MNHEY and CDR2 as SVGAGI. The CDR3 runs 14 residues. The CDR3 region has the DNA TGTGCCAGCCAGGCCCAGTCAGATAATTCACCCCTCCACTTT. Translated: CASQAQSDNSPLHF.

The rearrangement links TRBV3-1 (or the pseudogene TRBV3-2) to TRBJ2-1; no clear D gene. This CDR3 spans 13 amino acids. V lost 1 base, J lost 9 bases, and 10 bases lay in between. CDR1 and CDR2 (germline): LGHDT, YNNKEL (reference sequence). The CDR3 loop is CASSQVPETEQFF. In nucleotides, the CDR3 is TGTGCCAGCAGCCAAGTGCCCGAGACTGAGCAGTTCTTC.

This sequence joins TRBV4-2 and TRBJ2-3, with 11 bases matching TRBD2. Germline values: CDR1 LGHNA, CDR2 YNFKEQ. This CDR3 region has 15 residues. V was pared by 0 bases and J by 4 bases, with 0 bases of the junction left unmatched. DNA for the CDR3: TGTGCCAGCAGCCAAGAACTAGCGGGAGCAGATACGCAGTATTTT. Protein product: CASSQELAGADTQYF.